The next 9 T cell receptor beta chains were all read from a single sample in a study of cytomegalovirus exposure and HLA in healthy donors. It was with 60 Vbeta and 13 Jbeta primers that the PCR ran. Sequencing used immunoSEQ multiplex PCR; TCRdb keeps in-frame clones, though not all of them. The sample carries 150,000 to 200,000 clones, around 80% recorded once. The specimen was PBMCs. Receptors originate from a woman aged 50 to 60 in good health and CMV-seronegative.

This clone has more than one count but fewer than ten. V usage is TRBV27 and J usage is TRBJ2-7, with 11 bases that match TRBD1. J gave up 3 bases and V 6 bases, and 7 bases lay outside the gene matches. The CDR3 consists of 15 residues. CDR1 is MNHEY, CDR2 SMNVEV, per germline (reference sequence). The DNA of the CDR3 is TGTGCCAGCAGCGAAGGGACAGGGGGGAACTACGAGCAGTACTTC. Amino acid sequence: CASSEGTGGNYEQYF.

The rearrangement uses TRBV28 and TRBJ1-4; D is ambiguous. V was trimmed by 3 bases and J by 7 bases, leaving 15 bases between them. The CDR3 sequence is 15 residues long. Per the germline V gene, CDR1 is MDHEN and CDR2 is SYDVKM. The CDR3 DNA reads TGTGCCAGCAGTTTCGGCAGGTCCCTCGGTGAAAAACTGTTTTTT. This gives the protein CASSFGRSLGEKLFF.

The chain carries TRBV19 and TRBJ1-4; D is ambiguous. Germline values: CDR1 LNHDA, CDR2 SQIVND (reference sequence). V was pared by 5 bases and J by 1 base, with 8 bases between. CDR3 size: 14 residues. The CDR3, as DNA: TGTGCCAGTAGTCCACTAGGAACTAATGAAAAACTGTTTTTT. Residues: CASSPLGTNEKLFF. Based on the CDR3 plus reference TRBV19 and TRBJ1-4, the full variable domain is DGGITQSPKYLFRKEGQNVTLSCEQNLNHDAMYWYRQDPGQGLRLIYYSQIVNDFQKGDIAEGYSVSREKKESFPLTVTSAQKNPTAFYLCASSPLGTNEKLFFGSGTQLSVL.

Written as DNA, the CDR3 is TGCAGCGTGGGGACAGGAGCGAACACTGAAGCTTTCTTT. This sequence encodes CSVGTGANTEAFF. The gene calls are TRBV29-1 and TRBJ1-1; 8 nucleotides match TRBD1. The V gene end was trimmed by 6 bases and the J gene end by 1 base; junction bases not matched to a gene: 4. The length of the CDR3 is 13 residues. The germline CDR1 and CDR2 sequences are SQVTM and ANQGSEA.

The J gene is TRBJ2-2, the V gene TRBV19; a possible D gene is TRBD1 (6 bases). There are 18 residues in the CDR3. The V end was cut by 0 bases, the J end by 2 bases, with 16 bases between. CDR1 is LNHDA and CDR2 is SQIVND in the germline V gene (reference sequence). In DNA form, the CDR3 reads TGTGCCAGTAGTATAGAAGAGTTGGGGGCACGAAACACCGGGGAGCTGTTTTTT. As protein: CASSIEELGARNTGELFF.

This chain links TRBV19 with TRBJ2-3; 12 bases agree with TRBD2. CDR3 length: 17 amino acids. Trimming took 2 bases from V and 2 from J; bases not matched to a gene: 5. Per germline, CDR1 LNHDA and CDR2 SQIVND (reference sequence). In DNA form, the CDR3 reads TGTGCCAGTAGTATAAGTCGGACTAGCGGGACCACAGATACGCAGTATTTT. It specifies CASSISRTSGTTDTQYF.

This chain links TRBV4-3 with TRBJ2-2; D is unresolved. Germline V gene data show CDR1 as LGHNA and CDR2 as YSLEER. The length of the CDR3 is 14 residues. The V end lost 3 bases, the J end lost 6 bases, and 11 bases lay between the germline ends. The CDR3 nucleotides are TGCGCCAGCAGCCAGTATTCCCCCGCCGGGGAGCTGTTTTTT. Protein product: CASSQYSPAGELFF.

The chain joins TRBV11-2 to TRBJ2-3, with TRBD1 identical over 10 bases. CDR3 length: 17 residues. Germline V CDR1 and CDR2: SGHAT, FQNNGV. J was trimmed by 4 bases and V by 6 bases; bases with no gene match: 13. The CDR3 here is CASRQLTLGQGADTQYF. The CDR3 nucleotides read TGTGCCAGCAGGCAACTTACCCTAGGACAGGGGGCAGATACGCAGTATTTT.

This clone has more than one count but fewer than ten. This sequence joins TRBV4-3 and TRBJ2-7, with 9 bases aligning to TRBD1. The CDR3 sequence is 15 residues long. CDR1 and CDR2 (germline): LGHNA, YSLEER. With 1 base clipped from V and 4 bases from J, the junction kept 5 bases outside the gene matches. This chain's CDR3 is CASSQGQGDRYEQYF. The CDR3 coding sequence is TGCGCCAGCAGCCAAGGACAGGGGGATCGATACGAGCAGTACTTC.